The rows below give T cell receptor beta chains drawn from one sample of a study of cytomegalovirus exposure and HLA in healthy donors. The method was immunoSEQ multiplex PCR; TCRdb's version includes in-frame clones alone and lacks a portion of them. The sample consists of under 350,000 clones, roughly 85% of them appearing once. Sequenced input: PBMCs. The receptors derive from a woman between 18 and 29 years old in good health and CMV-seronegative. CDR3s include the opening cysteine and the closing phenylalanine or tryptophan. The D gene is left open where the match is weak. Some rows have no size entry. The others give once, few or many, or a class for an expanded clone.

cdr3_nt: TGTGCCAGCAGCACGCCTATCGCGAGCTACGAGCAGTACTTC
cdr3_aa: CASSTPIASYEQYF
v_call: TRBV7-2
d_call: NA
j_call: TRBJ2-7
clone_size: NA

cdr3_nt: TGTGCCAGCAGTGCAGGGCTGGCAAGTAGCGAAGCTTTCTTT
cdr3_aa: CASSAGLASSEAFF
v_call: TRBV6-5
d_call: NA
j_call: TRBJ1-1
clone_size: NA

cdr3_nt: TGTGCTAGTGCCCGGACAGGGAGCACAGATACGCAGTATTTT
cdr3_aa: CASARTGSTDTQYF
v_call: TRBV12-5
d_call: TRBD1
j_call: TRBJ2-3
clone_size: few

cdr3_nt: TGTGCCAGCAGCCCCCAGAGAGAGCGGGTTTTT
cdr3_aa: CASSPQRERVF
v_call: TRBV6-5
d_call: NA
j_call: TRBJ2-2
clone_size: once

cdr3_nt: TGTGCCAGCAGTTTAACTCTCTACGAGCAGTACTTC
cdr3_aa: CASSLTLYEQYF
v_call: TRBV28
d_call: NA
j_call: TRBJ2-7
clone_size: NA

cdr3_nt: TGTGCCAGCAGTTACGGACAGAACACTGAAGCTTTCTTT
cdr3_aa: CASSYGQNTEAFF
v_call: TRBV6-5
d_call: NA
j_call: TRBJ1-1
clone_size: NA

cdr3_nt: TGTGCCAGCAGCTTAGTTGTAGGGGGTTACAATGAGCAGTTCTTC
cdr3_aa: CASSLVVGGYNEQFF
v_call: TRBV7-2
d_call: NA
j_call: TRBJ2-1
clone_size: NA

cdr3_nt: TGTGCCAGCAGTGAAATGGCCGCAGGGGAGAAGGGCGCTTTCTTT
cdr3_aa: CASSEMAAGEKGAFF
v_call: TRBV2
d_call: NA
j_call: TRBJ1-1
clone_size: NA

cdr3_nt: TGCGCCAGCAGCCTCCGGGACAGGTCCCACTCTGGAAACACCATATATTTT
cdr3_aa: CASSLRDRSHSGNTIYF
v_call: TRBV4-1
d_call: TRBD1
j_call: TRBJ1-3
clone_size: NA

cdr3_nt: TGTGCCAGCAGCCCACCGACAGGGTCGGCCTACGAGCAGTACTTC
cdr3_aa: CASSPPTGSAYEQYF
v_call: TRBV7-9
d_call: TRBD1
j_call: TRBJ2-7
clone_size: NA

cdr3_nt: TGTGCCAGTAAAGTAGGCGGGACAGGGCAAAATCAGCCCCAGCATTTT
cdr3_aa: CASKVGGTGQNQPQHF
v_call: TRBV19
d_call: TRBD1
j_call: TRBJ1-5
clone_size: NA

cdr3_nt: TGTGCCAGCATGCAGCGGGAGGGCCCTCGGAATGAGCAGTTCTTC
cdr3_aa: CASMQREGPRNEQFF
v_call: TRBV11-3
d_call: TRBD2
j_call: TRBJ2-1
clone_size: once

cdr3_nt: TGTGCCAGTAGTATAGACCTGCTTGCTAGCGGGGTAATCTCCGGGGAGCTGTTTTTT
cdr3_aa: CASSIDLLASGVISGELFF
v_call: TRBV19
d_call: TRBD2
j_call: TRBJ2-2
clone_size: few

cdr3_nt: TGTGCCAGCAGCCCCCTGACTAGTGACGAGCAGTACTTC
cdr3_aa: CASSPLTSDEQYF
v_call: TRBV11-3
d_call: NA
j_call: TRBJ2-7
clone_size: NA

cdr3_nt: TGTGCCAGCAGTTACTCGGCGGGAGGTACATACAATGAGCAGTTCTTC
cdr3_aa: CASSYSAGGTYNEQFF
v_call: TRBV6-5
d_call: TRBD2
j_call: TRBJ2-1
clone_size: NA

cdr3_nt: TGTGCCAGCAGTGGCGGCCTCGAAGAGACCCAGTACTTC
cdr3_aa: CASSGGLEETQYF
v_call: TRBV2
d_call: NA
j_call: TRBJ2-5
clone_size: NA

cdr3_nt: TGTGCCAGCAGGGAGACAGGGTCGAACACCGGGGAGCTGTTTTTT
cdr3_aa: CASRETGSNTGELFF
v_call: TRBV6-6
d_call: TRBD1
j_call: TRBJ2-2
clone_size: NA

cdr3_nt: TGTGCCAGCAACCTTGACAGTCGGTACGAGCAGTACTTC
cdr3_aa: CASNLDSRYEQYF
v_call: TRBV7-2
d_call: NA
j_call: TRBJ2-7
clone_size: NA

cdr3_nt: TGTGCCAGCACCCCCAGGGCGGGGGGGCACCGAGAGACCCAGTACTTC
cdr3_aa: CASTPRAGGHRETQYF
v_call: TRBV27
d_call: TRBD2
j_call: TRBJ2-5
clone_size: NA

cdr3_nt: TGTGCCAGCACCCCCCTGGGAAAGGGGGACAATGAGCAGTTCTTC
cdr3_aa: CASTPLGKGDNEQFF
v_call: TRBV27
d_call: NA
j_call: TRBJ2-1
clone_size: NA

cdr3_nt: TGCGCCAGCAGCCCAAGGCAGGGCGCCACCGGGGAGCTGTTTTTT
cdr3_aa: CASSPRQGATGELFF
v_call: TRBV4-1
d_call: NA
j_call: TRBJ2-2
clone_size: NA

cdr3_nt: TGCGCCAGCAGCTTGGTACAGGGGGCAGACTATGGCTACACCTTC
cdr3_aa: CASSLVQGADYGYTF
v_call: TRBV5-1
d_call: TRBD1
j_call: TRBJ1-2
clone_size: NA

cdr3_nt: TGTGCCATCAAAGGGCGGGACTACGAGCAGTACTTC
cdr3_aa: CAIKGRDYEQYF
v_call: TRBV10-3
d_call: NA
j_call: TRBJ2-7
clone_size: few

cdr3_nt: TGTGCCAGCAGCCGGGACAGCTCCTATAATTCACCCCTCCACTTT
cdr3_aa: CASSRDSSYNSPLHF
v_call: TRBV7-6
d_call: TRBD1
j_call: TRBJ1-6
clone_size: NA

cdr3_nt: TGCGCCAGCAGCGTCCAGGGGCTGGCTGGAAACACCATATATTTT
cdr3_aa: CASSVQGLAGNTIYF
v_call: TRBV5-1
d_call: NA
j_call: TRBJ1-3
clone_size: NA